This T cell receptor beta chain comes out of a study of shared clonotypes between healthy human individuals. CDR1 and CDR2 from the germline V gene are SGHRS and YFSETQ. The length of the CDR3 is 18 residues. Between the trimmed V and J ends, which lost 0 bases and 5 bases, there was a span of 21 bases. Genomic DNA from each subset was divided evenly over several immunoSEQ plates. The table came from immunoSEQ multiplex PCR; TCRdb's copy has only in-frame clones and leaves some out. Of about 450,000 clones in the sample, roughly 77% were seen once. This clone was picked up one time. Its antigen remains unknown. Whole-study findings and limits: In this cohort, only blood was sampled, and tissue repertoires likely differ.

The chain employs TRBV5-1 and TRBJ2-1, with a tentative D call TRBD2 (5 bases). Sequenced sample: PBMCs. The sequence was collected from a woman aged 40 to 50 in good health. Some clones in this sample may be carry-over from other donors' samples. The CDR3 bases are TGCGCCAGCAGCTTGGGTCACTTTCGGGGTTTCCTTAACAATGAGCAGTTCTTC. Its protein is CASSLGHFRGFLNNEQFF.